Presented here are 15 T cell receptor beta chains from one specimen sequenced in a study of identical twins. MiXCR was run by TCRdb on the 5' RACE reads, yielding one entry per CDR3 protein. The sample lists hundreds of thousands of distinct CDR3 sequences; 15% to 20% were seen once. This sample was also put to use in a study of T cells expressing NK-cell markers.

The sample consisted of PBMCs. Source of these receptors: a woman between 18 and 29 years old in good health.

The J gene is TRBJ2-5, the V gene TRBV6-1; no clear D. Germline V CDR1 and CDR2: MNHNS, SASEGT. The CDR3 has 16 amino acids. V was trimmed by 1 base and J by 1 base, leaving 13 bases between them. The CDR3 loop reads CASSEGRPATQETQYF. The CDR3 nucleotides are TGTGCCAGCAGTGAAGGGCGACCGGCCACCCAAGAGACCCAGTACTTC.

This clonotype was seen a few times. The chain combines TRBV24-1 with TRBJ2-3; D possibly corresponds to TRBD2 (7 bases). V lost 5 bases to trimming and J lost 6 bases, with 14 bases between them. CDR1 KGHDR and CDR2 SFDVKD come from the germline V gene. There are 14 residues in the CDR3. Written as DNA, the CDR3 is TGTGCCACCAGTGGGGGGGGGCCGGGGGATACGCAGTATTTT. Translating gives CATSGGGPGDTQYF.

The chain joins TRBV9 to TRBJ2-1, with D maybe TRBD2 (5 bases). Germline CDR1 reads SGDLS; CDR2 reads YYNGEE. The CDR3 sequence is 15 residues long. The ends were cut back, 0 bases at V and 8 bases at J, with 15 bases in the middle. This CDR3 is CASSVGGNSYDEQFF. The CDR3 DNA sequence: TGTGCCAGCAGCGTAGGAGGGAATAGTTATGATGAGCAGTTCTTC. Full variable domain (missing parts from reference TRBV9 and TRBJ2-1): DSGVTQTPKHLITATGQRVTLRCSPRSGDLSVYWYQQSLDQGLQFLIQYYNGEERAKGNILERFSAQQFPDLHSELNLSSLELGDSALYFCASSVGGNSYDEQFFGPGTRLTVL.

The rearrangement links TRBV3-1 to TRBJ2-4; D is perhaps TRBD2 (6 bases). The ends were cut back, 0 bases at V and 9 bases at J, with 18 bases in the middle. Germline assignment: CDR1 LGHDT and CDR2 YNNKEL (reference sequence). The CDR3 consists of 16 residues. The CDR3, as DNA: TGTGCCAGCAGCCAAGAAGGTTGGACGGGAGAGGGCATTCAGTACTTC. It encodes CASSQEGWTGEGIQYF.

Worth noting for this clonotype: Given a much more abundant clone one base away, this may be a read error. V and J are TRBV7-9 and TRBJ2-7; a possible D gene is TRBD2 (6 bases). This CDR3 is built from 16 residues. The germline V and J ends were trimmed by 5 bases and 4 bases, with 21 bases remaining between them. Germline V gives CDR1 SEHNR, CDR2 FQNEAQ (reference sequence). As DNA, the CDR3 is TGTGCCAGCAGCCCACTGAATAGCGGAATTTCGTACGAGCAGTACTTC. The encoded protein is CASSPLNSGISYEQYF.

This clonotype was counted a single time. In nucleotides, the CDR3 is TGTGCCATCAGTGAGCCGTCCCGAGGGACCGGGGAGCTGTTTTTT. This sequence encodes CAISEPSRGTGELFF. The V gene is TRBV10-3, the J gene TRBJ2-2, with D perhaps TRBD2 (5 bases). Trimming took 2 bases from V and 5 from J, leaving 12 bases between them. From germline, CDR1 is ENHRY and CDR2 SYGVKD. The CDR3 sequence is 15 residues long.

In this sample, this clonotype turned up a few times. The V and J genes are TRBV12-3 or TRBV12-4 and TRBJ1-1; D is possibly TRBD1 (6 bases). V dropped 3 bases and J dropped 4 bases, with 12 bases sitting between them. There are 14 residues in the CDR3. For the CDR3, the DNA is TGTGCCAGCAGTTTGGCAGGGGCGCTCACTGAAGCTTTCTTT. Translated: CASSLAGALTEAFF.

There are a few counts of this clonotype. The chain links TRBV11-2 to TRBJ2-3; D not resolved. The CDR3 is made up of 12 amino acids. Per germline, CDR1 SGHAT and CDR2 FQNNGV. The V and J ends lost 0 bases and 10 bases respectively, with 8 bases between them. The CDR3 is CASSLDWAAQYF. CDR3 sequence (DNA): TGTGCCAGCAGCTTAGATTGGGCGGCGCAGTATTTT.

A single count supports this clonotype. The J gene is TRBJ2-1, the V gene TRBV10-3, with a tentative D call TRBD2 (5 bases). Between the trimmed V and J ends, which lost 1 base and 9 bases, there was a span of 19 bases. This CDR3 is built from 16 residues. Germline V lookup: CDR1 ENHRY, CDR2 SYGVKD. The CDR3 protein is CAISEYRRLANGEQFF. The CDR3 region has the DNA TGTGCCATCAGTGAGTATCGGCGGCTAGCTAATGGTGAGCAGTTCTTC.

This clonotype was counted only a few times. The V call is TRBV6-5, the J call TRBJ1-2; 10 bases match TRBD1. The CDR3 contains 15 residues. Germline V lookup: CDR1 MNHEY, CDR2 SVGAGI. J gave up 7 bases and V 4 bases, and 9 bases lay outside the gene matches. The CDR3, as DNA: TGTGCCAGCAGTTCAGTACCGGGACAGGGGAGTGGCTACACCTTC. Translated, it gives CASSSVPGQGSGYTF.

This clonotype turned up a few times. This chain connects TRBV3-1 to TRBJ2-2; D is unclear. Germline CDR1 is LGHDT and CDR2 is YNNKEL (reference sequence). Trimming removed 2 bases from V and 9 bases from J, with 7 bases in between. The CDR3 extends over 12 amino acids. CDR3 DNA: TGTGCCAGCAGCCAAACAATTCGGGAGCTGTTTTTT. Residues: CASSQTIRELFF.

This clonotype appeared once. This chain joins TRBV6-2 or TRBV6-3 and TRBJ2-1; tentatively, D is TRBD2 (5 bases). Between the trimmed V and J ends, which lost 5 bases and 5 bases, there was a span of 22 bases. Germline-derived CDR1 and CDR2 are MNHEY and SVGEGT. This CDR3 is built from 17 residues. The CDR3 coding sequence is TGTGCCAGCAGTCCGAACCCTACTAGATTGCCTCACAATGAGCAGTTCTTC. Its protein product is CASSPNPTRLPHNEQFF.

This clonotype was observed a handful of times. The chain has TRBV5-6 and TRBJ2-7; tentatively, D is TRBD2 (6 bases). V was cut by 3 bases and J by 3 bases, with 16 bases left in between. Germline values: CDR1 SGHDT, CDR2 YYEEEE. The CDR3 covers 15 residues. CDR3 nucleotides: TGTGCCAGCAGCTACCGGGACTCTTTCCTCTACGAGCAGTACTTC. Protein product: CASSYRDSFLYEQYF.

This clonotype was counted between two and nine times. The rearrangement joins TRBV9 to TRBJ1-6; D not certain. Trimming took off 0 bases at V and 8 bases at J, with 12 bases between the two ends. CDR1 and CDR2 (germline): SGDLS, YYNGEE. CDR3 length: 15 residues. CDR3 sequence: CASSVDSVSDSPLHF. CDR3 nucleotides: TGTGCCAGCAGCGTAGATTCAGTCTCGGATTCACCCCTCCACTTT.

This clonotype came up a few times. The J gene is TRBJ2-5, the V gene TRBV6-1; D ambiguous. Trimming removed 6 bases at V and 5 bases at J, with 16 bases between. CDR1 and CDR2 (germline): MNHNS, SASEGT. The CDR3 is 14 residues long. The CDR3 nucleotides are TGTGCCAGCAGAAGATGGTTGGATACGGAGACCCAGTACTTC. As protein: CASRRWLDTETQYF.